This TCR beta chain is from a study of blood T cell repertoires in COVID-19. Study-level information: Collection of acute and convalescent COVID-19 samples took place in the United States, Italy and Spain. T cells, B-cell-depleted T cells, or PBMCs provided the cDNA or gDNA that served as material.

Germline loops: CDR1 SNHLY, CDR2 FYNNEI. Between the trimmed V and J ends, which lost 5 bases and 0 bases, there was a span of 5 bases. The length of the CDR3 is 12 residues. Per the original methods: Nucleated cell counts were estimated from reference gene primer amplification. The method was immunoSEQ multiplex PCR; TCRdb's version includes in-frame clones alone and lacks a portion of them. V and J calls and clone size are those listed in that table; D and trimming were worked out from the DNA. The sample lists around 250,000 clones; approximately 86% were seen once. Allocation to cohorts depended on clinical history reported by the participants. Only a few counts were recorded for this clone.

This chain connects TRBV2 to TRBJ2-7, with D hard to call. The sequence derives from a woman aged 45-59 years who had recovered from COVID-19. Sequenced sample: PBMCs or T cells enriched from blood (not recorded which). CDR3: CASSKSSYEQYF. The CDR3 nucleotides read TGTGCCAGCAGTAAGAGCTCCTACGAGCAGTACTTC.